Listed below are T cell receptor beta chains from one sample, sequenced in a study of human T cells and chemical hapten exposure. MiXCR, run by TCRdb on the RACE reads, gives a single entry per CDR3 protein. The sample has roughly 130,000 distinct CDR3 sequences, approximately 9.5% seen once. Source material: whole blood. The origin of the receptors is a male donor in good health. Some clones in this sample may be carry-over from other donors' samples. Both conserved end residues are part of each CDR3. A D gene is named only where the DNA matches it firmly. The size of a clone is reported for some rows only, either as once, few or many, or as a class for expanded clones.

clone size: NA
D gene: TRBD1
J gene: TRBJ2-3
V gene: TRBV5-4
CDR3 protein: CASSERGRRTDTQYF
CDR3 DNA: TGTGCCAGCAGCGAGAGGGGGCGACGCACAGATACGCAGTATTTT

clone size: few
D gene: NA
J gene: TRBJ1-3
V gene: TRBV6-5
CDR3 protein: CASSYSVWSSGNTIYF
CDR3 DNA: TGTGCCAGCAGTTATTCGGTCTGGAGCTCTGGAAACACCATATATTTT

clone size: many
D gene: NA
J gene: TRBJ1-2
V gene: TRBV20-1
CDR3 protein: CSTYPPQGTSYGYTF
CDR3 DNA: TGCAGTACTTACCCCCCCCAGGGAACAAGCTATGGCTACACCTTC

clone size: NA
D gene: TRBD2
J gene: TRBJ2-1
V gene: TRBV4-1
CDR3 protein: CASSPFTSGRRDEQFF
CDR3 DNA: TGCGCCAGCAGCCCTTTCACTAGCGGGAGGAGAGATGAGCAGTTCTTC

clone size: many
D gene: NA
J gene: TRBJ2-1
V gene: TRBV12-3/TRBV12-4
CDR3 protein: CASRPTDMLMDNEQFF
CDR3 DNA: TGTGCCAGCCGCCCGACAGACATGCTCATGGACAATGAGCAGTTCTTC

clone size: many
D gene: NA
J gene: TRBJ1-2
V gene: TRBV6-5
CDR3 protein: CASSLNRVGYTF
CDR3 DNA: TGTGCCAGCAGTTTAAACAGGGTTGGCTACACCTTC

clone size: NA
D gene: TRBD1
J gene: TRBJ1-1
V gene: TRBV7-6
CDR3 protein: CASSFWGRGAMNTEAFF
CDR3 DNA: TGTGCCAGCAGCTTTTGGGGCAGGGGGGCCATGAACACTGAAGCTTTCTTT

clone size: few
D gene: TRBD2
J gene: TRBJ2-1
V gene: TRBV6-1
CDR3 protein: CASSDFRSGRAGNEQFF
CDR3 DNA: TGTGCCAGCAGTGATTTTCGGAGCGGGAGGGCCGGGAATGAGCAGTTCTTC

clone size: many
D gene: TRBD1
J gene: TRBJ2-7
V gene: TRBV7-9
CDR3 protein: CASSPRTGGRYEQYF
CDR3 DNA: TGTGCCAGCAGCCCAAGGACAGGGGGCCGCTACGAGCAGTACTTC

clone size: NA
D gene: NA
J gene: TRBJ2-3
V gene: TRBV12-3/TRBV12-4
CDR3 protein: CASRATGPHSHTDTQYF
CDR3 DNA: TGTGCCAGCAGGGCTACCGGGCCCCACTCCCATACAGATACGCAGTATTTT

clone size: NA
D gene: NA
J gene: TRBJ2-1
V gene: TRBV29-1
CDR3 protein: CSGKRANEQFF
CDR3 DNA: TGCAGCGGCAAGAGGGCGAATGAGCAGTTCTTC

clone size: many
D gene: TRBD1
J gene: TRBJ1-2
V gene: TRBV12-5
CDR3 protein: CASGTGQGAQHGYTF
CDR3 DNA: TGTGCTAGTGGTACGGGACAGGGGGCGCAGCATGGCTACACCTTC

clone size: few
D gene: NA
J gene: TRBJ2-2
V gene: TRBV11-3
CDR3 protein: CASSFLGSTGELFF
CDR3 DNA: TGTGCCAGCAGCTTTTTGGGATCTACCGGGGAGCTGTTTTTT

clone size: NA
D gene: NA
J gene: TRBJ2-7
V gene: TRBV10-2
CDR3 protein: CASSETAEQYF
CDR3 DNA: TGCGCCAGCAGTGAGACCGCTGAGCAGTACTTC

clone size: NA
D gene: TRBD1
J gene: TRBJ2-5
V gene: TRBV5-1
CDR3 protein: CASSRGVGQGQETQYF
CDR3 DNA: TGCGCCAGCAGCCGAGGGGTCGGACAGGGACAAGAGACCCAGTACTTC